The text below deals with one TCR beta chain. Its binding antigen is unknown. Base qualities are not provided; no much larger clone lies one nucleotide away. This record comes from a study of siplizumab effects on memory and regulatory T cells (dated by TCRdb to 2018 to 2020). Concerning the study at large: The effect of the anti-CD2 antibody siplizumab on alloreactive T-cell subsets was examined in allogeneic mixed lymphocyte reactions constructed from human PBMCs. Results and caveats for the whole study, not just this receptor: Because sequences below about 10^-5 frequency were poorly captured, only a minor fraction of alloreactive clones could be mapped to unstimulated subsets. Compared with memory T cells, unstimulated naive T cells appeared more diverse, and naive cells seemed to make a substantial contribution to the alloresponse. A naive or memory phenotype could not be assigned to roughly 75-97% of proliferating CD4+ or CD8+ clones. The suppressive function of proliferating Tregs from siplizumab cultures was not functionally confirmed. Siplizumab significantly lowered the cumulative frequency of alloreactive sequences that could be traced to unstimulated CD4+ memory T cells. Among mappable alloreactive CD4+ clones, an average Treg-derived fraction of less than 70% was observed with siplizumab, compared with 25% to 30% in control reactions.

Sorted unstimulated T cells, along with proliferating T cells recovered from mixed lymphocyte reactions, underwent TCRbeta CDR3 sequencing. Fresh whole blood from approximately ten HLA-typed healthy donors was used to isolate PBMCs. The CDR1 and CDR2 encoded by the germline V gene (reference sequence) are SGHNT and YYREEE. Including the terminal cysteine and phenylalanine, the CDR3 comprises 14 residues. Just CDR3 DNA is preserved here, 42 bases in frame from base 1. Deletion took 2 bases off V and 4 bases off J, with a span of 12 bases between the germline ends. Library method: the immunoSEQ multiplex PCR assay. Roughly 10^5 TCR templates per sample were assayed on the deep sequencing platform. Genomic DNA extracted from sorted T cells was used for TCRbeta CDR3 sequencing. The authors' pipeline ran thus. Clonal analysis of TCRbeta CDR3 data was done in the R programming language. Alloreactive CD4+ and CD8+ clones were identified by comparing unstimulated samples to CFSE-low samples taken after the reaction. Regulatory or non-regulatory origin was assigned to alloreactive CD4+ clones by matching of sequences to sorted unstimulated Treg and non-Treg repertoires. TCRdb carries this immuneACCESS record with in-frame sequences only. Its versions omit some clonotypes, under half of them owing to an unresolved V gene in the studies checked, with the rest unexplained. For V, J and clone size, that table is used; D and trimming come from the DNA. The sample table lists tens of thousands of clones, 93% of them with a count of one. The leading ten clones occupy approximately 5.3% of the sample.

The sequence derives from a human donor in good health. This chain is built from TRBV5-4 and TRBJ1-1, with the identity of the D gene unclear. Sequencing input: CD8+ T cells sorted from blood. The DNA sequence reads TGTGCCAGCAGCTTCATTGGGGTGGCCACTGAAGCTTTCTTT. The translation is CASSFIGVATEAFF.